This paragraph reports one T cell receptor (beta chain). Its antigen is not known. TCRdb keeps only in-frame clones here, not all; method: immunoSEQ multiplex PCR. The data hold approximately 88,000 clones, with roughly 83% observed a single time. This specimen belongs to a study of cytomegalovirus exposure and HLA in healthy donors. On the study more broadly: A subsequent analysis reported that the 120 validation repertoires were produced on the same platform that had also been used for the roughly 700 first-cohort repertoires. Broader study findings: The authors enumerated 150 to 200 TCR beta chains as linked to cytomegalovirus. TCR clusters originating in the first cohort tended to co-occur in the roughly 120 validation repertoires, according to a later analysis. High sensitivity and specificity were reportedly achieved when the classifier diagnosed cytomegalovirus status.

This CDR3 region has 16 residues. Germline V gene sequence: CDR1 LGHNA, CDR2 YNFKEQ. Deletions cut 0 bases from V and 0 bases from J, with 9 bases between. The material sequenced was PBMCs. This receptor was identified in a young woman in good health and CMV-seropositive. This chain uses TRBV4-2 with TRBJ1-3; D not resolved. CDR3 residues: CASSQDLFGSGNTIYF. CDR3 DNA: TGTGCCAGCAGCCAAGATCTCTTCGGCTCTGGAAACACCATATATTTT.